This T cell receptor beta chain was retrieved from a study of T-cell reconstitution after alpha-beta-depleted transplantation in children. This clonotype was found many times. The TCRbeta library incorporated unique molecular identifiers. MiXCR was run by TCRdb on the PCR reads, yielding one entry per CDR3 protein. The data hold approximately 250,000 distinct CDR3 sequences, with 9.7% observed a single time. The source of this sequence is a human donor who donated a stem cell graft to a child with SCID. Material: PBMCs from the stem cell graft donor, obtained from the stem cell graft.

The CDR3 region has the DNA TGCAGTGCTCCCCCGCGGGGGGGACAGGGCTACACTGAAGCTTTCTTT. Protein: CSAPPRGGQGYTEAFF. The rearrangement joins TRBV20-1 to TRBJ1-1; 9 nucleotides align to TRBD1. V lost 5 bases to trimming and J lost 3 bases; unmatched junction nucleotides: 13. The CDR3 is made up of 16 amino acids. CDR1 DFQATT and CDR2 SNEGSKA come from the germline V gene (reference sequence).